These T cell receptor beta chains were read from a single sample in a study of OX40 agonist ivuxolimab in advanced cancers. Only in-frame clones appear in the TCRdb table, and some are missing; sequencing was by immunoSEQ multiplex PCR. The sample has more than 30,000 clones; approximately 87% are singletons. The material was CD4+ or CD8+ T cells sorted from blood, obtained in a trial of the OX40 agonist ivuxolimab. Receptors originate from an adult with an advanced solid tumor such as melanoma, head and neck, liver or kidney cancer. Both conserved end residues are part of each CDR3.

TRBV11-2 | CASSLGHRDEQYF
TRBV14 | CASSQDRANTGELFF
TRBV6-1 | CASSLPTGIEQYF
TRBV5-1 | CASSPGASGSSTDTQYF
TRBV28 | CASIPLVAGGQEQYF
TRBV10-3 | CAIKGQVTEAFF
TRBV14 | CASSQRPSRYNEQFF
TRBV5-4 | CASSLGGQGLNSGYTF
TRBV7-9 | CASSTGTGAFRSYNEQFF
TRBV28 | CASSPPRGWNSPLHF
TRBV10-3 | CAIKGTSGRAGNEQFF
TRBV11-2 | CASSLASYEQYF
TRBV20-1 | CSARGGEQYF
TRBV27 | CASSTRVSGEKLFF
TRBV11-3 | CASSQGVATNEKLFF
TRBV28 | CASRQRTSGRNGGDNEQFF
TRBV7-2 | CASSLAGGWNTDTQYF
TRBV6-1 | CASRPYGQSNQPQHF
TRBV10-3 | CAVGERLYEQYF
TRBV11-1 | CASSGSVRLSGANVLTF
TRBV7-9 | CASSLDWTLYGYTF
TRBV5-8 | CASNGLAGLVNTGELFF
TRBV5-1 | CASSPRAGYSYEQYF
TRBV7-9 | CASSFITGSNLAKNIQYF
TRBV9 | CASSATVAGVLDEQYF
TRBV7-2 | CASSQGLFSGANVLTF
TRBV10-2 | CASSKRGNSYNEQFF
TRBV15 | CATSRDPGSYQETQYF
TRBV2 | CASRGQAGYGYTF
TRBV5-1 | CASSYQIAGGYNEQFF
TRBV4-1 | CASSQDRGGHQPQHF
TRBV13 | CASSLDGVNTEAFF
TRBV5-4 | CASSPSAGAQETQYF
TRBV6-6 | CASTMSGTQNSPLHF
TRBV6-5 | CASKHGDTGELFF
TRBV7-6 | CASSLAPPGRDATNEKLFF
TRBV18 | CASSPQEGAGEKLFF
TRBV19 | CASSSSGTSGRAGNEQFF
TRBV2 | CASSEPAGLTYEQYF
TRBV9 | CASSVDREYGYTF
TRBV5-1 | CASSRPTDEQFF
TRBV6-5 | CASSSSGTTPTETQYF
TRBV11-2 | CASSLDGRTDLNTGELFF
TRBV19 | CAVGLAGVEQFF
TRBV6-6 | CASSQPDRYEQYF
TRBV14 | CASSFGQAETQYF
TRBV28 | CASSSAGQGRSPLHF
TRBV21-1 | CASSNGTRRTYEQYF
TRBV27 | CASSLGRGVRSLHF